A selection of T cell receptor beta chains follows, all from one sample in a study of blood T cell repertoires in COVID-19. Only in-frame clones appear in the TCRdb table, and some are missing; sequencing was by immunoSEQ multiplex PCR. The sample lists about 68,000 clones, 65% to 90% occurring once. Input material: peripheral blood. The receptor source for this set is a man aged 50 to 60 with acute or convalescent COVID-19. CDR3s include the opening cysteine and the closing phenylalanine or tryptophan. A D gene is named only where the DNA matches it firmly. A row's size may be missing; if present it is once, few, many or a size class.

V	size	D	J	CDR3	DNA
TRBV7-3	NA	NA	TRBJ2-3	CASSSSTDTQYF	TGTGCCAGCAGCTCTAGCACAGATACGCAGTATTTT
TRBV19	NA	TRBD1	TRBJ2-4	CASSIDDRGRGIQYF	TGTGCCAGTAGTATAGATGACAGGGGGCGAGGCATTCAGTACTTC
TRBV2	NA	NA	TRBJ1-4	CASLSRSGTNEKLFF	TGTGCCAGCCTGTCTCGGAGTGGGACTAATGAAAAACTGTTTTTT
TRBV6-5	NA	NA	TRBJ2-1	CASSYGASTYNEQFF	TGTGCCAGCAGTTACGGGGCCAGCACCTACAATGAGCAGTTCTTC
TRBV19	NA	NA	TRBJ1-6	CASRDSPDSPLHF	TGTGCCAGTAGGGACAGCCCTGATTCACCCCTCCACTTT
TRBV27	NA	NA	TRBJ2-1	CASSFAGGEPYNEQFF	TGTGCCAGCAGTTTTGCCGGCGGGGAACCTTACAATGAGCAGTTCTTC
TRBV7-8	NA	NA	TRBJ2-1	CASSSDSTGSGNEQFF	TGTGCCAGCAGCTCGGACTCCACAGGGTCAGGCAATGAGCAGTTCTTC
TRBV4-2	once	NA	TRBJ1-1	CASSQDLRDRDTEAFF	TGTGCCAGCAGCCAAGATTTGAGGGATCGGGACACTGAAGCTTTCTTT
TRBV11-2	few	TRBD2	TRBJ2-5	CASSLGGGEETQYF	TGTGCCAGCAGCTTGGGCGGGGGGGAAGAGACCCAGTACTTC
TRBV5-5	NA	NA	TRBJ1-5	CASSPGMGSNQPQHF	TGTGCCAGCAGCCCTGGGATGGGGAGTAATCAGCCCCAGCATTTT
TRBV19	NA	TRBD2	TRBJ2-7	CASSIRGLDAYEQYF	TGTGCCAGTAGTATTAGGGGACTAGATGCCTACGAGCAGTACTTC
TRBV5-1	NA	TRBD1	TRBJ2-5	CASSSGTVQETQYF	TGCGCCAGCAGCTCCGGGACAGTCCAAGAGACCCAGTACTTC
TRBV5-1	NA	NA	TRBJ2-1	CASSPSAGSSYNEQFF	TGCGCCAGCAGCCCGTCGGCGGGGAGCTCCTACAATGAGCAGTTCTTC
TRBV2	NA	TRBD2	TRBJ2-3	CASRPIAGSGLGTQYF	TGTGCCAGCAGACCTATAGCGGGGTCTGGTTTAGGTACGCAGTATTTT
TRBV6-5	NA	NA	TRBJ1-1	CATAGVSTEAFF	TGTGCCACCGCGGGGGTCAGCACTGAAGCTTTCTTT
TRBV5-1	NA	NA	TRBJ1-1	CASSLAPGAEAFF	TGCGCCAGCAGCTTGGCCCCAGGGGCTGAAGCTTTCTTT
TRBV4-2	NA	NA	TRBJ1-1	CASSQDGQKNTEAFF	TGTGCCAGCAGCCAAGACGGACAGAAGAACACTGAAGCTTTCTTT
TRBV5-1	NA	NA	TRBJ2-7	CASSVEGRGTYEQYF	TGCGCCAGCAGCGTTGAAGGACGGGGAACCTACGAGCAGTACTTC
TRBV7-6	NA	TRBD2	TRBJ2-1	CASSSRTSGGTDYNEQFF	TGTGCCAGCAGCTCCCGGACTAGCGGGGGGACTGACTACAATGAGCAGTTCTTC
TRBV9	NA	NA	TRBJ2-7	CASSVSGTYDYEQYF	TGTGCCAGCAGCGTCTCCGGGACTTACGACTACGAGCAGTACTTC
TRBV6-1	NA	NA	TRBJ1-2	CASSEYPNYGYTF	TGTGCCAGCAGTGAATATCCCAACTATGGCTACACCTTC
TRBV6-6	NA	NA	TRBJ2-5	CASSYASETQYF	TGTGCCAGCAGTTACGCGTCGGAGACCCAGTACTTC
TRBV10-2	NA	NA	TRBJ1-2	CASSHQGSSGVTYGYTF	TGCGCCAGCAGCCATCAGGGGTCCTCTGGGGTAACTTATGGCTACACCTTC
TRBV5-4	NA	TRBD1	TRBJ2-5	CASSLPGQVEETQYF	TGTGCCAGCAGCTTACCGGGACAGGTAGAAGAGACCCAGTACTTC
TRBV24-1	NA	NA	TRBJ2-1	CATSDLRTEVNNEQFF	TGTGCCACCAGTGATTTGCGGACAGAAGTAAACAATGAGCAGTTCTTC
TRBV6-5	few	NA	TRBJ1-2	CASSSTGLYGYTF	TGTGCCAGCAGCTCGACAGGCCTATATGGCTACACCTTC
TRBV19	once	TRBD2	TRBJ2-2	CASSAVAGHTGELFF	TGTGCCAGTAGTGCCGTAGCGGGGCACACCGGGGAGCTGTTTTTT
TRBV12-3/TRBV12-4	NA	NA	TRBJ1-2	CASSLAGERGYTF	TGTGCCAGCAGTTTGGCAGGGGAGAGAGGCTACACCTTC
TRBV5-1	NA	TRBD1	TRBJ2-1	CASSPGTGANEQFF	TGCGCCAGCAGCCCCGGGACAGGGGCCAATGAGCAGTTCTTC
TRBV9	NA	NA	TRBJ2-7	CASSVGQAPAYEQYF	TGTGCCAGCAGCGTAGGACAGGCGCCGGCCTACGAGCAGTACTTC
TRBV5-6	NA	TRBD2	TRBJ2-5	CASSRPGLAGGPDQYF	TGTGCCAGCAGCCGACCGGGACTAGCGGGGGGGCCAGACCAGTACTTC
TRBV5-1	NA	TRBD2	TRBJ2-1	CASSGSGGYNEQFF	TGCGCCAGCAGTGGTAGCGGGGGTTACAATGAGCAGTTCTTC
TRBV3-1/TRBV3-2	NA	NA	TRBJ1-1	CASRPRYLDTEAFF	TGTGCCAGCAGACCCCGGTATCTGGACACTGAAGCTTTCTTT
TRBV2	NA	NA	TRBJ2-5	CASSQDSNQETQYF	TGTGCCAGCAGTCAGGACAGTAACCAAGAGACCCAGTACTTC
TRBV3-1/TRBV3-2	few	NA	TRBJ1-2	CASSQDPWTEDYTF	TGTGCCAGCAGCCAAGACCCTTGGACAGAGGATTACACCTTC
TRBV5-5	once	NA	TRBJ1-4	CASSLSGYFEKLFF	TGTGCCAGCAGCTTATCAGGGTACTTTGAAAAACTGTTTTTT
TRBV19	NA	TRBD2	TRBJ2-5	CASRTSGGAFPQETQYF	TGTGCCAGTAGGACTAGCGGGGGGGCGTTCCCCCAAGAGACCCAGTACTTC
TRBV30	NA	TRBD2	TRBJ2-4	CACRDGRDIQYF	TGTGCCTGTCGGGACGGGAGGGACATTCAGTACTTC
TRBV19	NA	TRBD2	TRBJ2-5	CASSMDGLAGNDQETQYF	TGTGCCAGTAGTATGGATGGTCTAGCGGGGAACGACCAAGAGACCCAGTACTTC
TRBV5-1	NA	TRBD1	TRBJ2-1	CASSLQTGDNEQFF	TGCGCCAGCAGCCTTCAGACAGGGGACAATGAGCAGTTCTTC
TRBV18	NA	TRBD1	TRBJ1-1	CASSRDRLTGNTEAFF	TGTGCCAGCTCACGGGACAGACTAACGGGGAACACTGAAGCTTTCTTT
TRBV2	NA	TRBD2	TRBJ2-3	CASSEPSGGADTQYF	TGTGCCAGCAGTGAACCTAGCGGGGGCGCAGATACGCAGTATTTT
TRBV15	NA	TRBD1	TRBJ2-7	CATSLGTENSYEQYF	TGTGCCACCAGCTTAGGGACAGAGAACTCCTACGAGCAGTACTTC
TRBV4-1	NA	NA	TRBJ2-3	CASSQGQSTDTQYF	TGCGCCAGCAGCCAAGGACAGAGCACAGATACGCAGTATTTT
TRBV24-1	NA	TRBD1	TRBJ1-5	CATSDPRQGGNQPQHF	TGTGCCACCAGTGATCCTCGACAGGGAGGCAATCAGCCCCAGCATTTT
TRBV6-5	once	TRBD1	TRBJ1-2	CASRGDRELEGYTF	TGTGCCAGCAGGGGAGACAGGGAGTTGGAGGGCTACACCTTC
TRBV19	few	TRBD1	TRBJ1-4	CASSDYRGIGEKLFF	TGTGCCAGTAGTGACTACAGGGGGATTGGTGAAAAACTGTTTTTT
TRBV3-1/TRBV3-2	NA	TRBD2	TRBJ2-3	CASSQGGAGGDTDTQYF	TGTGCCAGCAGCCAAGGAGGAGCGGGGGGGGACACAGATACGCAGTATTTT
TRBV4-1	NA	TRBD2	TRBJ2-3	CASSSSGVADTQYF	TGCGCCAGCAGCAGTAGCGGGGTCGCAGATACGCAGTATTTT
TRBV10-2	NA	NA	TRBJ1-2	CASSGPGDNGYTF	TGCGCCAGCAGTGGGCCAGGGGATAACGGCTACACCTTC
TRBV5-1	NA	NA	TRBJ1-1	CASSLFGGPATEAFF	TGCGCCAGCAGCTTGTTTGGGGGCCCGGCCACTGAAGCTTTCTTT
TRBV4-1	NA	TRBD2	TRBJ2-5	CASSPTSGGGETQYF	TGCGCCAGCAGCCCGACTAGCGGGGGTGGGGAGACCCAGTACTTC
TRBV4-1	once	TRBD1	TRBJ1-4	CASSQDFPLGQVEKLFF	TGCGCCAGCAGCCAAGACTTCCCTTTAGGACAGGTTGAAAAACTGTTTTTT
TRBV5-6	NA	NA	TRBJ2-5	CATLDRGGLSGSQETQYF	TGTGCCACCCTGGACAGGGGCGGACTAAGCGGGAGTCAAGAGACCCAGTACTTC